This TCR beta chain was sequenced during a study of blood T cell repertoires in COVID-19. The wider study: Samples of COVID-19 (acute and convalescent) were obtained from the United States, Italy and Spain. T cells, B-cell-depleted T cells, or PBMCs supplied cDNA or gDNA.

Original processing notes: It was from reference gene primer amplification that nucleated cell counts were estimated. Libraries were prepared by immunoSEQ multiplex PCR; TCRdb keeps only in-frame clonotypes and omits some of them. That table supplies the V and J calls and clone size; D and trimming were determined from the DNA. The table has around 28,000 clones, 65% to 90% seen once; the top ten hold roughly 24%. Trimming removed 3 bases from V and 14 bases from J, with 20 bases in between. The CDR3 sequence is 15 residues long. CDR1 MNHEY and CDR2 SMNVEV come from the germline V gene (reference sequence).

This sequence joins TRBV27 and TRBJ1-6; no clear D. The sample taken for sequencing was peripheral blood. The sequence was collected from a human donor in a cohort sampled during active COVID-19. The CDR3 DNA is TGTGCCAGCAGTTTCTACAGCCCGAAAGAGGGAACCCTCCACTTT. Protein sequence: CASSFYSPKEGTLHF.